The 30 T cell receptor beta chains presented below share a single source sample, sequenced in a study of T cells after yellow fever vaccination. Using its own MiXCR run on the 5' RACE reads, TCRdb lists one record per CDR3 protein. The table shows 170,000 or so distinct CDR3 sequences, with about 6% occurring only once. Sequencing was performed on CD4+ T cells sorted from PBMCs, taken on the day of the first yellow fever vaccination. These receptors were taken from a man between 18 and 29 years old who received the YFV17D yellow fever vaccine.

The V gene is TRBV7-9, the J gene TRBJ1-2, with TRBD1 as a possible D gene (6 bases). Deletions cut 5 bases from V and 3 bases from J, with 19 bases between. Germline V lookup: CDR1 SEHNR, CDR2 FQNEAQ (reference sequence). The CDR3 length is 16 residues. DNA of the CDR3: TGTGCCAGCAGCATATATCCGGGGGCCGGGGACTATGGCTACACCTTC. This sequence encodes CASSIYPGAGDYGYTF.

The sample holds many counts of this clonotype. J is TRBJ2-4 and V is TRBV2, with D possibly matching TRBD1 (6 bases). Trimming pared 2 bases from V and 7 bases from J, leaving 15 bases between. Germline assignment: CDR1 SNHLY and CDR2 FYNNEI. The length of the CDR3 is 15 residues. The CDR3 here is CASSESGGQGNIQYF. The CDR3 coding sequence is TGTGCCAGCAGTGAATCCGGCGGGCAGGGGAACATTCAGTACTTC.

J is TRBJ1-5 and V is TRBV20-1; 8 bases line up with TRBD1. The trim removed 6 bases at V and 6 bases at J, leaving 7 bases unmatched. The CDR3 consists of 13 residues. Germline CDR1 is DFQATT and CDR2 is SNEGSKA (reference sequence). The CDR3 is CSALGQGVQPQHF. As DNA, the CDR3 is TGCAGTGCACTCGGACAGGGAGTTCAGCCCCAGCATTTT.

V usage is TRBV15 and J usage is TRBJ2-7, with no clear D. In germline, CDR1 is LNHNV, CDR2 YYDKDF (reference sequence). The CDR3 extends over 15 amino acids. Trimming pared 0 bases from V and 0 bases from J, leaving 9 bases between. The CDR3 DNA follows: TGTGCCACCAGCAGAGATGGGTTAGCCTCCTACGAGCAGTACGTC. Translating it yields CATSRDGLASYEQYV.

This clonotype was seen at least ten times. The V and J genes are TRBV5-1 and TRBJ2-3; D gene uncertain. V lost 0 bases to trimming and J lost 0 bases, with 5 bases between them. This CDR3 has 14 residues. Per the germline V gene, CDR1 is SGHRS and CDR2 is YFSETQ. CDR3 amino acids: CASSLAQSTDTQYF. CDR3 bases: TGCGCCAGCAGCTTGGCCCAAAGCACAGATACGCAGTATTTT.

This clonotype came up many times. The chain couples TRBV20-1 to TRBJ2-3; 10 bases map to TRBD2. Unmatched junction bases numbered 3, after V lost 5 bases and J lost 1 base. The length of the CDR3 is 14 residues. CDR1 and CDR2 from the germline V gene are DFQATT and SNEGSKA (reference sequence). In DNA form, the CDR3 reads TGCAGTGCTCAGCGGGGGGGTCGCACAGATACGCAGTATTTT. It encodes CSAQRGGRTDTQYF.

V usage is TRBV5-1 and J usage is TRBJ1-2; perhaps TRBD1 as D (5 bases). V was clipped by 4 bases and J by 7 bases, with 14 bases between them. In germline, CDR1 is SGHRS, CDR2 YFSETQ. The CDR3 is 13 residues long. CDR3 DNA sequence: TGCGCCAGCAGCCTGGAGGGGTCCTCTGGCTACACCTTC. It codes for CASSLEGSSGYTF.

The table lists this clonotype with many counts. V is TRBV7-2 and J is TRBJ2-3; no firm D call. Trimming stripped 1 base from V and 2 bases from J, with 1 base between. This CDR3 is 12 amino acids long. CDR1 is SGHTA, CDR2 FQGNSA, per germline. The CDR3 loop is CASSLDTDTQYF. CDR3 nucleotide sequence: TGTGCCAGCAGCTTAGACACAGATACGCAGTATTTT.

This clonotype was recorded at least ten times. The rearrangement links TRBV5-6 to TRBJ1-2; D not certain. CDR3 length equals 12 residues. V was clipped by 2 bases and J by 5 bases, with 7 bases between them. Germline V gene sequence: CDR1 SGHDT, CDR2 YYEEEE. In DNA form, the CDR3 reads TGTGCCAGCAGCTTAACCGTATATGGCTACACCTTC. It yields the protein CASSLTVYGYTF.

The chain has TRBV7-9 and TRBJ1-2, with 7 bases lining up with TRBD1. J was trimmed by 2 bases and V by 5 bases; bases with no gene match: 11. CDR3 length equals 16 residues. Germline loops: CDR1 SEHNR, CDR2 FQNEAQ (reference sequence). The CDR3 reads CASSLRQGPLNYGYTF. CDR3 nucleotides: TGTGCCAGCAGCCTAAGACAGGGACCTTTAAACTATGGCTACACCTTC.

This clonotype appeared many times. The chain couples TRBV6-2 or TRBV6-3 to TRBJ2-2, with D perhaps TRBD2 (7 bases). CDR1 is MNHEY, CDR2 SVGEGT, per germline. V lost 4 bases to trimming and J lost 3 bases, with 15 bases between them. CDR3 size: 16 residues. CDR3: CASSSFGGHDTGELFF. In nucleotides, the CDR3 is TGTGCCAGCAGTTCATTCGGGGGGCACGACACCGGGGAGCTGTTTTTT.

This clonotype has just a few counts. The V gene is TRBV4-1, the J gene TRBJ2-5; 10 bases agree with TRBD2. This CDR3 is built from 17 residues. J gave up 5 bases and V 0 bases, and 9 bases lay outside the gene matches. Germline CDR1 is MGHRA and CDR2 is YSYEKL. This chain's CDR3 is CASSQDLALAGEETQYF. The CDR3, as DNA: TGCGCCAGCAGCCAAGATCTAGCGCTAGCGGGGGAGGAGACCCAGTACTTC.

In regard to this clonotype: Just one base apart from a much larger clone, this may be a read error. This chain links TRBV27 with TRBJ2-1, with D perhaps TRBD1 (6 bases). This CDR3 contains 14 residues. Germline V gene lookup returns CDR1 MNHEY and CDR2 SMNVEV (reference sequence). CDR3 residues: CASSLRTGINKQFF. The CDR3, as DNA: TGTGCCAGCAGTTTACGTACAGGGATCAATAAGCAGTTCTTC.

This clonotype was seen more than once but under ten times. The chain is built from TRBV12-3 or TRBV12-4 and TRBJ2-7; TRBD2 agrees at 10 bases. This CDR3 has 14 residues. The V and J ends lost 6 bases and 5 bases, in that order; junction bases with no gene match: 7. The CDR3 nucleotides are TGTGCCAGCAGCTCTAGCGGGGGATACGACGAGCAGTACTTC. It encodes CASSSSGGYDEQYF.

CDR3 sequence: CASSLSVGTTNNEQFF. The CDR3, as DNA: TGTGCCAGCAGCTTATCAGTAGGAACTACCAACAATGAGCAGTTCTTC. The V call is TRBV7-2, the J call TRBJ2-1; the D is unclear. Germline CDR1 reads SGHTA; CDR2 reads FQGNSA. The CDR3 has 16 amino acids. Between the trimmed V and J ends, which lost 2 bases and 5 bases, there was a span of 16 bases.

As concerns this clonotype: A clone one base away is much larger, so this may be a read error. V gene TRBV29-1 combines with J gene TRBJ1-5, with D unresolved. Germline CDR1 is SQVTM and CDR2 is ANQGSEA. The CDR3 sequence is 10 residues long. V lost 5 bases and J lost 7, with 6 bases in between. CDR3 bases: TGCAGCGTTTCGAAGCAGCCCCAGCATTTT. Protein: CSVSKQPQHF.

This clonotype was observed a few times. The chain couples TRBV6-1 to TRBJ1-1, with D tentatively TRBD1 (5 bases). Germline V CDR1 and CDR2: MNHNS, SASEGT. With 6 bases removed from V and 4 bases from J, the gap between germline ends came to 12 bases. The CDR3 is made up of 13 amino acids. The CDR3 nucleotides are TGTGCCAGCAGCGTCCAAGGGGTCACTGAAGCTTTCTTT. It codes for CASSVQGVTEAFF.

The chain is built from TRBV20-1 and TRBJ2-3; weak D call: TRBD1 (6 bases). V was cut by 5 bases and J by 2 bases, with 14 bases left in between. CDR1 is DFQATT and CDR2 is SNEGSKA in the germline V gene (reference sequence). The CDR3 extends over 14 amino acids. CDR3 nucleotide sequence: TGCAGTGCTTACCGGGACACGACCACAGATACGCAGTATTTT. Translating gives CSAYRDTTTDTQYF.

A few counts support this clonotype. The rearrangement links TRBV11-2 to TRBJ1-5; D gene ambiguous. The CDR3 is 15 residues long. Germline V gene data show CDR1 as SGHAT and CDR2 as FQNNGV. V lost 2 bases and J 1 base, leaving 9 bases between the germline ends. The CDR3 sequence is CASSLSGRSNQPQHF. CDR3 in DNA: TGTGCCAGCAGCTTATCTGGCCGGAGCAATCAGCCCCAGCATTTT. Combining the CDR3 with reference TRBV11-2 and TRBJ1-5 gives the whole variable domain EAGVAQSPRYKIIEKRQSVAFWCNPISGHATLYWYQQILGQGPKLLIQFQNNGVVDDSQLPKDRFSAERLKGVDSTLKIQPAKLEDSAVYLCASSLSGRSNQPQHFGDGTRLSIL.

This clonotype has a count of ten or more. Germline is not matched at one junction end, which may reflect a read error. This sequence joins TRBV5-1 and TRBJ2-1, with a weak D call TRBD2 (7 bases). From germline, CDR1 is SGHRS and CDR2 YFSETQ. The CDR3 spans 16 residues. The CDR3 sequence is CASRLEGGAGYNEQFF. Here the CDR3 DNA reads TGCGCCAGCAGGTTGGAAGGGGGGGCTGGTTACAATGAGCAGTTCTTC.

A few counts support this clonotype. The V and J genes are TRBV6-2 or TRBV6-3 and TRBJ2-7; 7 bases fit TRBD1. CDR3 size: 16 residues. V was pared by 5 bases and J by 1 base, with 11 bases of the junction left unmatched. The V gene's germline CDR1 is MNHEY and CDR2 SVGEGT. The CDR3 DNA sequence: TGTGCCAGCAGTCCCTGGGACAGTGGATCGTCCTACGAGCAGTACTTC. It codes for CASSPWDSGSSYEQYF.

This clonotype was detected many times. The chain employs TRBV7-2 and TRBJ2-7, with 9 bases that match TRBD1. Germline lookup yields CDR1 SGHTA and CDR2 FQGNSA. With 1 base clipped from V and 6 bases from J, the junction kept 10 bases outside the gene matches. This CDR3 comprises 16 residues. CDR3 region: CASSLERDRDWAEQYV. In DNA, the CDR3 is TGTGCCAGCAGCTTAGAGCGGGACAGGGATTGGGCCGAGCAGTACGTC.

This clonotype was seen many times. CDR3 residues: CASSLNGREDIQYF. The CDR3 region has the DNA TGTGCCAGCAGCTTAAACGGCAGGGAGGACATTCAGTACTTC. The chain recombines TRBV7-2 with TRBJ2-4; tentative D call: TRBD2 (6 bases). CDR1 is SGHTA, CDR2 FQGNSA, per germline. The CDR3 runs 14 residues. Trimming pared 2 bases from V and 8 bases from J, leaving 13 bases between.

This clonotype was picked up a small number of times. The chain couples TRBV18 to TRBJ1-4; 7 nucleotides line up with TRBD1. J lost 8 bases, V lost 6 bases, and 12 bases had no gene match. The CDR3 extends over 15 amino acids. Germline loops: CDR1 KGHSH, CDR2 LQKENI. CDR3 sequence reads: CASSGRQGFDEKLFF. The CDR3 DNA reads TGTGCCAGCTCCGGACGACAGGGCTTTGACGAAAAACTGTTTTTT.

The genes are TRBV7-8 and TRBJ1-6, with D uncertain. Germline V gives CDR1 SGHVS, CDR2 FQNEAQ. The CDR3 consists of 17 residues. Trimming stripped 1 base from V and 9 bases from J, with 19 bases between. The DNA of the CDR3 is TGTGCCAGCAGCTTAGTTGCTTTAGGCCCCAACCCTTCACCCCTCCACTTT. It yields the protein CASSLVALGPNPSPLHF.

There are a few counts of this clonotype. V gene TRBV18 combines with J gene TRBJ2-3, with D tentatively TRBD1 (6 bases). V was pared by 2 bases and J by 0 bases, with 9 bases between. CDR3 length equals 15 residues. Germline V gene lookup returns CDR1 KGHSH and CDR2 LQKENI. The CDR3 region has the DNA TGTGCCAGCTCACCAAGGACAGCTAGCACAGATACGCAGTATTTT. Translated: CASSPRTASTDTQYF. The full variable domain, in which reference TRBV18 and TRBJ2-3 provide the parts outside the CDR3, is NAGVMQNPRHLVRRRGQEARLRCSPMKGHSHVYWYRQLPEEGLKFMVYLQKENIIDESGMPKERFSAEFPKEGPSILRIQQVVRGDSAAYFCASSPRTASTDTQYFGPGTRLTVL.

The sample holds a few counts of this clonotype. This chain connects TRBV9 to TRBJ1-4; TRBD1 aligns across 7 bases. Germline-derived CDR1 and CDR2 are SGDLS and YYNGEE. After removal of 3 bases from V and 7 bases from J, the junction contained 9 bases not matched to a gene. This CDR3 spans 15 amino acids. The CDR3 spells CASSETQGSSEKLFF. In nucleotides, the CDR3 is TGTGCCAGCAGCGAAACACAGGGGAGCAGTGAAAAACTGTTTTTT. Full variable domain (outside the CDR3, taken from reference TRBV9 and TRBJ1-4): DSGVTQTPKHLITATGQRVTLRCSPRSGDLSVYWYQQSLDQGLQFLIQYYNGEERAKGNILERFSAQQFPDLHSELNLSSLELGDSALYFCASSETQGSSEKLFFGSGTQLSVL.

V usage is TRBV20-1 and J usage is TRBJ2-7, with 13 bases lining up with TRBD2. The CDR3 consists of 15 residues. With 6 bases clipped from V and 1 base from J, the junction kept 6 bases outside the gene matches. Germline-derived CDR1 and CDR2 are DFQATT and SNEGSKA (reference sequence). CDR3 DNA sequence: TGCAGTGCGCGGACTAGCGGGGGCCTATCCTACGAGCAGTACGTC. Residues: CSARTSGGLSYEQYV.

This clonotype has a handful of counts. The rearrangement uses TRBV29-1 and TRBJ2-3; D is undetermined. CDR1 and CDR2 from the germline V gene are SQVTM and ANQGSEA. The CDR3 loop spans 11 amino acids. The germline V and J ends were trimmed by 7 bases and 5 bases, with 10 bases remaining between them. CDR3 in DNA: TGCAGCGCGGGCTATGGAGATACGCAGTATTTT. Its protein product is CSAGYGDTQYF.

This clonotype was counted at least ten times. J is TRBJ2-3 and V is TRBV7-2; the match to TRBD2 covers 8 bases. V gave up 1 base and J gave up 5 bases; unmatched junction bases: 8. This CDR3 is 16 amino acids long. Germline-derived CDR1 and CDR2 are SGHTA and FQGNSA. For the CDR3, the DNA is TGTGCCAGCAGCTTAGATCGGCGGGGGGTCAAAGATACGCAGTATTTT. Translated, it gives CASSLDRRGVKDTQYF.